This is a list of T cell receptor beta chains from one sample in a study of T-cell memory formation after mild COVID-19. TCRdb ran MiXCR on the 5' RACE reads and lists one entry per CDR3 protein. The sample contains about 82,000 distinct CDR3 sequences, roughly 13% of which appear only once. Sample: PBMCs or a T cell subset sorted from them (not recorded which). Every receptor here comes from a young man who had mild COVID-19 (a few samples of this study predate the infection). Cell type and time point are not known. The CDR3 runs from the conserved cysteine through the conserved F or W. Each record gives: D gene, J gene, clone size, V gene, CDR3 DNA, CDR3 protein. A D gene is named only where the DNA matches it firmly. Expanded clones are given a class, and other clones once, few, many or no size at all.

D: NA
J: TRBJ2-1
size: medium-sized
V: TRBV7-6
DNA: TGTGCCAGCAGCGTAAGCACAGGGCGCAATGAGCAGTTCTTC
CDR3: CASSVSTGRNEQFF

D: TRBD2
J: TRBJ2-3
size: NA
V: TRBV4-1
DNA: TGCGCCAGCAGCCAAGCTAGCGGGGTGGCAGATACGCAGTATTTT
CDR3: CASSQASGVADTQYF

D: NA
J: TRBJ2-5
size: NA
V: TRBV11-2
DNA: TGTGCCAGCAGCTTAGACCGGGGGACCCTGCAGACCCAGTACTTC
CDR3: CASSLDRGTLQTQYF

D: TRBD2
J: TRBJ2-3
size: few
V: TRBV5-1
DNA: TGCGCCAGCAGGCCGGGGCTAGCGGGCACAGATACGCAGTATTTT
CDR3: CASRPGLAGTDTQYF

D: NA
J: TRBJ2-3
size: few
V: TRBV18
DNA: TGTGCCAGCTCACCAGCGGCAGATACGCAGTATTTT
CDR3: CASSPAADTQYF

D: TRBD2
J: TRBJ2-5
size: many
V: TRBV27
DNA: TGTGCCAGCAGTTTACTAGCGGGGGGGCGGGAGACCCAGTACTTC
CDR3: CASSLLAGGRETQYF

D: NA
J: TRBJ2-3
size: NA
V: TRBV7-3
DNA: TGTGCCAGCAGCTTTGGACGTAACACAGATACGCAGTATTTT
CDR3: CASSFGRNTDTQYF

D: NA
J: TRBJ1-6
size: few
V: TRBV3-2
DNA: TGTGCCAGCAGCCAGTCAAGCTCCTATAATTCACCCCTCCACTTT
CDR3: CASSQSSSYNSPLHF

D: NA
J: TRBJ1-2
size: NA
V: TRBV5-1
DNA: TGCGCCAGCTACCAGGACGGATACTATGGCTACACCTTC
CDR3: CASYQDGYYGYTF

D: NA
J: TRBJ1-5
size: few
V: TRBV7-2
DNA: TGTGCCAGCAGCTTAATTGGAGGGGACCAGCCCCAGCATTTT
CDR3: CASSLIGGDQPQHF

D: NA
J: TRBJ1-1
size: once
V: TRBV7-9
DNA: TGTGCCAGCAGCTTAGCTTCTAGGGTAATGGGGACTGAAGCTTTCTTT
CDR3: CASSLASRVMGTEAFF

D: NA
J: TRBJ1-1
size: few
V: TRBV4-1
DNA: TGCGCCAGCAGCCAAGACCTCGGGGCCCTGAACACTGAAGCTTTCTTT
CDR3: CASSQDLGALNTEAFF

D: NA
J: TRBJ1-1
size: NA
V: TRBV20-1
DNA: TGCAGTGCTCCTCTGGACGGTGAAGCTTTCTTT
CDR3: CSAPLDGEAFF

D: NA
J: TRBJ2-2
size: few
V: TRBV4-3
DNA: TGCGCCAGCAGCCACGCAGGGAACACCGGGGAGCTGTTTTTT
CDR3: CASSHAGNTGELFF

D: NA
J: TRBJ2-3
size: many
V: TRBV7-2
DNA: TGTGCCAGCAGCTCCACAGTCACAGATACGCAGTATTTT
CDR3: CASSSTVTDTQYF

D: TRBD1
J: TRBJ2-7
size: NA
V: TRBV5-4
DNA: TGTGCCAGCAGCGTCGGGACAGGGACGTACGAGCAGTACTTC
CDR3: CASSVGTGTYEQYF

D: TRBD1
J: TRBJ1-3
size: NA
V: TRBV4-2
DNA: TGTGCCAGCTCCTCTGGGGACAGCTCTGGAAACACCATATATTTT
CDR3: CASSSGDSSGNTIYF

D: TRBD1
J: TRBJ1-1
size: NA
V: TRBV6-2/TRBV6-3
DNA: TGTGCCAGCAGCCTCGACAGGGAGGGCTTTGGCACTGAAGCTTTCTTT
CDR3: CASSLDREGFGTEAFF

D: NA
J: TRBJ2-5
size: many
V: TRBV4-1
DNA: TGCGCCAGCAGCCAAGTGGAAGGGCCGCAGCAAGAGACCCAGTACTTC
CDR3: CASSQVEGPQQETQYF

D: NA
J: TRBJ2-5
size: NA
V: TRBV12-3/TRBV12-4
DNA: TGTGCCAGCTCGGTGCGGGTGGAAGAGACCCAGTACTTC
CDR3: CASSVRVEETQYF

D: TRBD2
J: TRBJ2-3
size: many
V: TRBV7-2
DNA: TGTGCCAGCAGCTTAGCGCGGCTAGCGGGTACAGATACGCAGTATTTT
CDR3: CASSLARLAGTDTQYF

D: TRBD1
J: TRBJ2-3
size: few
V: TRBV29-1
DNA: TGCAGCGTTGAAAGCGGCAGGGGGCAATCAGATACGCAGTATTTT
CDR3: CSVESGRGQSDTQYF

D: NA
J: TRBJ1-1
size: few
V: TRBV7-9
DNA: TGTGCCAGCAGCTTAGAACAGATAATGAACACTGAAGCTTTCTTT
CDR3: CASSLEQIMNTEAFF

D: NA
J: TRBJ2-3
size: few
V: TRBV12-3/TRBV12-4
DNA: TGTGCCAGCAGTTTACTAGTCCCTAGCACAGATACGCAGTATTTT
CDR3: CASSLLVPSTDTQYF

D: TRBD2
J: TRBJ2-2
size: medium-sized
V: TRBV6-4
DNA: TGTGCCAGCAGTAGCGGGGACACCGGGGAGCTGTTTTTT
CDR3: CASSSGDTGELFF

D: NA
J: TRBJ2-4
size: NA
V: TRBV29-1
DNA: TGCAGCGTCAGAAGTGCAACCAAAAACATTCAGTACTTC
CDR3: CSVRSATKNIQYF

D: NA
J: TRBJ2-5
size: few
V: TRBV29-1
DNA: TGCAGCGCCATGGGCGGCCTTTGGACCCAGTACTTC
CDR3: CSAMGGLWTQYF

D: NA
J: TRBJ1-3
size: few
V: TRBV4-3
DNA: TGCGCCAGCAGCCAAGTGGTTAGTGGAAACACCATATATTTT
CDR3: CASSQVVSGNTIYF

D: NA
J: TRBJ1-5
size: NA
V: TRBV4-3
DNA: TGCGCCAGCAGCCAGGACCCGGGGCTCAATCAGCCCCAGCATTTT
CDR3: CASSQDPGLNQPQHF

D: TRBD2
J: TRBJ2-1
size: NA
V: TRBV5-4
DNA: TGTGCCAGCAGCTTACAAGCGGGGGGTCTCAGGCTCAATGAGCAGTTCTTC
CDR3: CASSLQAGGLRLNEQFF

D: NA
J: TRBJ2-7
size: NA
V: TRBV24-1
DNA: TGTGCCACCAGTGAGGGACCCGGCGGGGAGCAGTACTTC
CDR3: CATSEGPGGEQYF

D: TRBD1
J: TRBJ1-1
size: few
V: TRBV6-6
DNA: TGTGCCAGCAGTTACTCGACGACTGGGACAGGGTTTCGGGCTTTCTTT
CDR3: CASSYSTTGTGFRAFF

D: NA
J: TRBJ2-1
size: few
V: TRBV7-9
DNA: TGTGCCAGCTCCTGGTTAGTCGATGAGCAGTTCTTC
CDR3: CASSWLVDEQFF

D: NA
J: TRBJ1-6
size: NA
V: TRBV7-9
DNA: TGTGCCAGCAGGGGGGACGGGTATAATTCACCCCTCCACTTT
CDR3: CASRGDGYNSPLHF

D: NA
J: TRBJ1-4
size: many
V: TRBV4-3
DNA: TGCGCCAGCAGCCCGGACGTGGGCCGAGAAAAACTGTTTTTT
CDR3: CASSPDVGREKLFF

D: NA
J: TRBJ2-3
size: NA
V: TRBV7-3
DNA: TGTGCCAGCAGCTTAATCCCCGGTGGGGGGACGGATACGCAGTATTTT
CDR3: CASSLIPGGGTDTQYF

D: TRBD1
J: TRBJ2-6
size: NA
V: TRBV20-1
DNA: TGCAGTGCCAGATCACAGGGGGTTGTGGCTGGGGCCAACGTCCTGACTTTC
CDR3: CSARSQGVVAGANVLTF

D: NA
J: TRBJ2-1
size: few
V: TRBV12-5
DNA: TGTGCTAGCCCTAGAGGGAATGAGCAGTTCTTC
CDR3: CASPRGNEQFF

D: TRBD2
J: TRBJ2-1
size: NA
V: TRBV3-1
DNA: TGTGCCAGCAGCCGTGGGGAGGGTTATGAGCAGTTCTTC
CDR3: CASSRGEGYEQFF

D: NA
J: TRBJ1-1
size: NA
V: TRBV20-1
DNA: TGCAGTGCTAGTATTGACACTGAAGCTTTCTTT
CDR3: CSASIDTEAFF

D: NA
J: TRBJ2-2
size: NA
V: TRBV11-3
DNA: TGTGCCAGCAGGGGACCTAGTACCGGGGAGCTGTTTTTT
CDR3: CASRGPSTGELFF

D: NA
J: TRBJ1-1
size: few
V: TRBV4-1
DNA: TGCGCCAGCAGCCAAGACGCCCTCATGAACACTGAAGCTTTCTTT
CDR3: CASSQDALMNTEAFF

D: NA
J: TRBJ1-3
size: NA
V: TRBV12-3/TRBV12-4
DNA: TGTGCCAGCAGTTTAGCCTTAGGAGGGCACGGAAACACCATATATTTT
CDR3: CASSLALGGHGNTIYF

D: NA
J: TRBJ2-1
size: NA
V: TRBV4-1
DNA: TGCGCCAGCAGCCAAGATCAGACTAGTTTTCAGGGTGAGCAGTTCTTC
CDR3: CASSQDQTSFQGEQFF

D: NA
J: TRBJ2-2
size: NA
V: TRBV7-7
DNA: TGTGCCAGCAGAGGGTCCGGGGAGCTGTTTTTT
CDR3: CASRGSGELFF

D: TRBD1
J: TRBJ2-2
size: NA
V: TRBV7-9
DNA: TGTGCCATAGTACAGGGGGGCACCGGGGAGCTGTTTTTT
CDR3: CAIVQGGTGELFF

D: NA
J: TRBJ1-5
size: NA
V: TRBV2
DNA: TGTGCCAGCAGTGAAGGGACAGCCAATCAGCCCCAGCATTTT
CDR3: CASSEGTANQPQHF

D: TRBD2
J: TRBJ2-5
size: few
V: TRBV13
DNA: TGTGCCAGCAGCCCCCGGACTAGCGGGGGGCAAGAGACCCAGTACTTC
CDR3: CASSPRTSGGQETQYF

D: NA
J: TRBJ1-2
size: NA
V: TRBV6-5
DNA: TGTGCCAGCAGTTACGGCCATCTGGGAGACTATGGCTACACCTTC
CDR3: CASSYGHLGDYGYTF

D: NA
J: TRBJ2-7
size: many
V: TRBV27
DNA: TGTGCCAGCAGTTTTGGGGCTGGTGGCTCCTACGAGCAGTACTTC
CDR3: CASSFGAGGSYEQYF

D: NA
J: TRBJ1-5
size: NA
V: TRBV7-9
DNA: TGTGCCAGCAGCAACGAACGGGGTAGCAATCAGCCCCAGCATTTT
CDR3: CASSNERGSNQPQHF

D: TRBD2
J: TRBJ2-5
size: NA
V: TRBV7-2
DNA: TGTGCCAGCAGCTTACCCCTAGCGGGGGGGAGTCAAGAGACCCAGTACTTC
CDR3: CASSLPLAGGSQETQYF

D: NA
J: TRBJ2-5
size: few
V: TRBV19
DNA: TGTGCCAGTAGTATCAGAGGAGTCCAGGGACAAGAGACCCAGTACTTC
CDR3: CASSIRGVQGQETQYF

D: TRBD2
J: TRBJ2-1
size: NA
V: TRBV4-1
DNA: TGCGCCAGCAGCCCCCGGGGGGGAGGAAACAATGAGCAGTTCTTC
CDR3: CASSPRGGGNNEQFF

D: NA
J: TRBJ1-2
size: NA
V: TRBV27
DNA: TGTGCCAGCAGTTTACTCGGTCTTTCGGACTATGGCTACACCTTC
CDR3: CASSLLGLSDYGYTF

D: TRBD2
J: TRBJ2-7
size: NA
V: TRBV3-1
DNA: TGTGCCAGCAGCGATACTAGCGGGGGGGCTTACGAGCAGTACTTC
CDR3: CASSDTSGGAYEQYF

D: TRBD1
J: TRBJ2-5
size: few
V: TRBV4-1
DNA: TGCGCCAGCAGCCCCCGGACAGGGGCGTTTACGGAGACCCAGTACTTC
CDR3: CASSPRTGAFTETQYF